These 22 T cell receptor beta chains originate from one sample sequenced in a study of blood T cell repertoires in COVID-19. Only in-frame clones appear in the TCRdb table, and some are missing; sequencing was by immunoSEQ multiplex PCR. Among around 230,000 clones listed, 89% were seen once. The sequencing input was PBMCs or T cells enriched from blood (not recorded which). The receptors here all came from a woman in her twenties or thirties with acute COVID-19.

The chain is built from TRBV6-1 and TRBJ1-6; no definite D call. The CDR3 runs to 15 residues. V was trimmed by 2 bases and J by 7 bases, leaving 12 bases between them. CDR1 MNHNS and CDR2 SASEGT come from the germline V gene. The CDR3 DNA is TGTGCCAGCAGTGAATGGGGTTCGGGGAATTCACCCCTCCACTTT. Amino acid sequence: CASSEWGSGNSPLHF.

This sequence joins TRBV18 and TRBJ1-4, with D possibly being TRBD1 (6 bases). Per the germline V gene, CDR1 is KGHSH and CDR2 is LQKENI. This CDR3 is 15 amino acids long. Trimming cost V 4 bases and J 0 bases, with 9 bases left between them. The CDR3: CASSLQGATNEKLFF. DNA of the CDR3: TGTGCCAGCTCACTACAGGGAGCAACTAATGAAAAACTGTTTTTT.

This clone was found once. The chain combines TRBV18 with TRBJ1-1; 8 nucleotides line up with TRBD1. CDR3 size: 15 residues. With V trimmed by 2 bases and J by 5 bases, 7 bases remained unmatched. Germline CDR1 KGHSH, CDR2 LQKENI. As DNA, the CDR3 is TGTGCCAGCTCACCAGCCTCAGGGGGCAGGACTGAAGCTTTCTTT. Protein: CASSPASGGRTEAFF. The full variable domain, its missing parts supplied by reference TRBV18 and TRBJ1-1, is NAGVMQNPRHLVRRRGQEARLRCSPMKGHSHVYWYRQLPEEGLKFMVYLQKENIIDESGMPKERFSAEFPKEGPSILRIQQVVRGDSAAYFCASSPASGGRTEAFFGQGTRLTVV.

The chain carries TRBV27 and TRBJ2-3; 13 bases align to TRBD2. The CDR3 runs 18 residues. Germline V CDR1 and CDR2: MNHEY, SMNVEV (reference sequence). With 1 base clipped from V and 2 bases from J, the junction kept 6 bases outside the gene matches. CDR3 nucleotide sequence: TGTGCCAGCAGTTTATTAGGGACTAGCGGGGAGCACACAGATACGCAGTATTTT. It codes for CASSLLGTSGEHTDTQYF.

J is TRBJ1-1 and V is TRBV6-5; 9 positions match TRBD1. The ends lost 7 bases at V and 4 bases at J; junction bases unmatched: 7. The germline CDR1 and CDR2 sequences are MNHEY and SVGAGI. CDR3 length: 14 residues. The CDR3 DNA reads as TGTGCCAGCAACCGGGACAGGGTTAGCACTGAAGCTTTCTTT. Its protein is CASNRDRVSTEAFF.

This clone was seen a single time. CDR3 sequence: CASSPGLGQETQYF. CDR3 coding DNA: TGTGCCAGCTCACCCGGACTAGGGCAAGAGACCCAGTACTTC. This chain connects TRBV18 to TRBJ2-5; TRBD2 matches at 7 bases. This CDR3 comprises 14 residues. J gave up 2 bases and V 3 bases, and 3 bases lay outside the gene matches. CDR1 is KGHSH and CDR2 is LQKENI in the germline V gene.

The chain is built from TRBV30 and TRBJ2-2, with D possibly matching TRBD1 (5 bases). Trimming stripped 4 bases from V and 2 bases from J, with 8 bases between. The CDR3 covers 13 residues. Germline lookup yields CDR1 GTSNPN and CDR2 SVGIG (reference sequence). CDR3 sequence: CAWIRGNTGELFF. CDR3 in DNA: TGTGCCTGGATTAGGGGAAACACCGGGGAGCTGTTTTTT.

The gene calls are TRBV7-2 and TRBJ1-6; D gene uncertain. CDR1 and CDR2 from the germline V gene are SGHTA and FQGNSA. CDR3 length: 18 residues. V lost 2 bases, J lost 2 bases, and 16 bases lay in between. The CDR3 region has the DNA TGTGCCAGCAGCTTAAATGCTATAAGGAGCCCCTATAATTCACCCCTCCACTTT. Amino acids: CASSLNAIRSPYNSPLHF. Variable domain in full (rest from reference TRBV7-2 and TRBJ1-6): GAGVSQSPSNKVTEKGKDVELRCDPISGHTALYWYRQSLGQGLEFLIYFQGNSAPDKSGLPSDRFSAERTGGSVSTLTIQRTQQEDSAVYLCASSLNAIRSPYNSPLHFGNGTRLTVT.

The chain recombines TRBV6-7 with TRBJ1-1; 8 bases line up with TRBD1. TRBV6-7 is labeled an ORF, and its function is uncertain. The junction had 21 bases not matched to a gene; V was cut back by 0 bases and J by 0 bases. The CDR3 is 22 amino acids. Here the CDR3 reads CASSYSHGQGPLAHYLNTEAFF. The CDR3 DNA follows: TGTGCCAGCAGTTACTCCCATGGACAGGGCCCCCTGGCCCACTACCTGAACACTGAAGCTTTCTTT.

This clone was detected only a few times. The gene calls are TRBV7-2 and TRBJ1-1, with TRBD1 matching over 7 bases. Per germline, CDR1 SGHTA and CDR2 FQGNSA. The trim removed 3 bases at V and 4 bases at J, leaving 2 bases unmatched. The CDR3 has 13 amino acids. The chain's CDR3 is CASSFGTVTEAFF. The CDR3, as DNA: TGTGCCAGCAGCTTTGGGACAGTCACTGAAGCTTTCTTT.

The chain uses TRBV3-1 (or the pseudogene TRBV3-2) and TRBJ1-2; D gene uncertain. CDR1 is LGHDT, CDR2 YNNKEL, per germline (reference sequence). The CDR3 extends over 15 amino acids. V was clipped by 4 bases and J by 6 bases, with 18 bases between them. The CDR3 DNA reads TGTGCCAGCAGCCCCCCCCCGCATTTCGGGAATGGCTACACCTTC. Encoded protein: CASSPPPHFGNGYTF.

The genes are TRBV9 and TRBJ1-2; 8 positions match TRBD1. CDR1 and CDR2 (germline): SGDLS, YYNGEE. Trimming removed 0 bases from V and 3 bases from J; junction bases left unmatched: 10. The CDR3 has 17 residues. CDR3 sequence (DNA): TGTGCCAGCAGCGTAGAGGCAGGGGGCGCCTCCTACTATGGCTACACCTTC. It is translated as CASSVEAGGASYYGYTF.

The V gene is TRBV19, the J gene TRBJ1-5; perhaps TRBD1 as D (5 bases). Germline lookup yields CDR1 LNHDA and CDR2 SQIVND (reference sequence). The length of the CDR3 is 15 residues. V was pared by 1 base and J by 7 bases, with 14 bases between. The CDR3 DNA follows: TGTGCCAGTAGTATAGCGATTGGGCAGGGCCAGCCCCAGCATTTT. Translating gives CASSIAIGQGQPQHF.

V usage is TRBV28 and J usage is TRBJ2-1; weak D call: TRBD2 (6 bases). Trimming took off 2 bases at V and 2 bases at J, with 10 bases between the two ends. This CDR3 has 15 amino acids. The germline CDR1 and CDR2 sequences are MDHEN and SYDVKM. CDR3 coding DNA: TGTGCCAGCAGTTTAAGTAGCGGCCCCTACAATGAGCAGTTCTTC. Amino acids: CASSLSSGPYNEQFF.

The rearrangement joins TRBV10-3 to TRBJ1-1, with no clear D. CDR3 length equals 13 residues. The V gene's germline CDR1 is ENHRY and CDR2 SYGVKD. Trimming pared 10 bases from V and 1 base from J, leaving 13 bases between. CDR3 sequence reads: CATRSSENTEAFF. The CDR3 coding sequence is TGTGCCACCAGGAGCTCTGAGAACACTGAAGCTTTCTTT.

J is TRBJ1-5 and V is TRBV19, with 10 bases that match TRBD1. Germline lookup yields CDR1 LNHDA and CDR2 SQIVND (reference sequence). V lost 6 bases, J lost 2 bases, and 10 bases stayed unmatched. The CDR3 is 17 residues long. CDR3 DNA sequence: TGTGCCAGTAGCCTACCCCCCGGGACAGGGGGCAATCAGCCCCAGCATTTT. Encoded protein: CASSLPPGTGGNQPQHF.

The chain joins TRBV5-5 to TRBJ2-7; 10 nucleotides agree with TRBD2. Losses at the gene ends were 4 bases for V and 2 bases for J; bases not matched to a gene: 9. Germline CDR1 reads SGHKS; CDR2 reads YYEKEE (reference sequence). This CDR3 region has 16 residues. CDR3 DNA sequence: TGTGCCAGCAGCGAATCGAGCGGGGGGGTACCCTACGAGCAGTACTTC. It codes for CASSESSGGVPYEQYF. Together with reference TRBV5-5 and TRBJ2-7, the CDR3 gives the full variable domain: DAGVTQSPTHLIKTRGQQVTLRCSPISGHKSVSWYQQVLGQGPQFIFQYYEKEERGRGNFPDRFSARQFPNYSSELNVNALLLGDSALYLCASSESSGGVPYEQYFGPGTRLTVT.

V gene TRBV3-1 (or the pseudogene TRBV3-2) combines with J gene TRBJ1-2; the match to TRBD1 covers 11 bases. The CDR3 is 13 amino acids. Germline CDR1 reads LGHDT; CDR2 reads YNNKEL (reference sequence). Trimming at V came to 5 bases and at J to 7 bases, leaving 3 bases not matched to a gene. The CDR3 is CASSWDRGIGYTF. The CDR3 coding sequence is TGTGCCAGCAGCTGGGACAGGGGGATTGGCTACACCTTC.

This clone was found once. The V and J genes are TRBV3-1 (or the pseudogene TRBV3-2) and TRBJ1-3, with 7 bases fitting TRBD1. CDR1 and CDR2 from the germline V gene are LGHDT and YNNKEL (reference sequence). The CDR3 covers 13 residues. Losses at the gene ends were 10 bases for V and 0 bases for J; bases not matched to a gene: 3. The CDR3 DNA follows: TGTGCCACCGGGACAGTCTCTGGAAACACCATATATTTT. It specifies CATGTVSGNTIYF.

The chain employs TRBV6-1 and TRBJ1-6; the match to TRBD1 covers 7 bases. Germline lookup yields CDR1 MNHNS and CDR2 SASEGT. V lost 3 bases to trimming and J lost 0 bases; unmatched junction nucleotides: 8. CDR3 length: 18 residues. In DNA, the CDR3 is TGTGCCAGCAGTGACACTCCGGGACAGAGCTCCTATAATTCACCCCTCCACTTT. This encodes CASSDTPGQSSYNSPLHF.

In this sample, this clone turned up once. The J gene is TRBJ2-2, the V gene TRBV21-1; TRBD2 is taken as the D call from the table, unchecked against the DNA. TRBV21-1 is classified as a pseudogene. The CDR3 runs 18 residues. This chain's CDR3 is CASSKDAAGGSNTGELFF. The CDR3 coding sequence is TGTGCCAGCAGCAAAGATGCAGCGGGGGGGTCGAACACCGGGGAGCTGTTTTTT.

The rearrangement uses TRBV19 and TRBJ1-3; the match to TRBD1 covers 10 bases. The CDR3 consists of 17 residues. Germline V lookup: CDR1 LNHDA, CDR2 SQIVND (reference sequence). V shed 3 bases and J 6 bases; nucleotides not matched to a gene: 11. The CDR3 loop reads CASSIRDRGSTVNTIYF. The CDR3, as DNA: TGTGCCAGTAGTATCCGGGACAGGGGCTCTACTGTAAACACCATATATTTT.